This entry lists 24 T cell receptor beta chains sequenced from one sample in a study of T cells in Graves' hyperthyroidism and ophthalmopathy. Amplification targeted TCR beta CDR3 regions from RNA transcripts. RT-PCR in the first round (using the HTBI primer set) targeted the TCR CDR3. TCRdb fed the multiplex PCR reads into MiXCR, producing one record per CDR3 protein. The sample includes roughly 380,000 distinct CDR3 sequences, about 14% of them seen just once. The specimen was blood. Every receptor here comes from a woman aged 60-70 years with Graves' hyperthyroidism.

This clonotype occurred many times. The chain recombines TRBV10-3 with TRBJ1-2, with D uncertain. The V end lost 8 bases, the J end lost 3 bases, and 10 bases lay between the germline ends. There are 12 residues in the CDR3. Germline CDR1 ENHRY, CDR2 SYGVKD. This CDR3 reads CAIAADDYGYTF. In DNA form, the CDR3 reads TGTGCCATCGCCGCGGACGACTATGGCTACACCTTC.

At least ten counts were recorded for this clonotype. J is TRBJ2-3 and V is TRBV2; 7 bases map to TRBD2. Germline values: CDR1 SNHLY, CDR2 FYNNEI. CDR3 length: 17 residues. V was clipped by 7 bases and J by 0 bases; unmatched bases: 13. The DNA for the CDR3 is TGTGCCAGCACGGGGGGAAGAAGACTGGCTAGCACAGATACGCAGTATTTT. This codes for CASTGGRRLASTDTQYF. Looking up the rest from reference TRBV2 and TRBJ2-3 gives the full variable domain: EPEVTQTPSHQVTQMGQEVILRCVPISNHLYFYWYRQILGQKVEFLVSFYNNEISEKSEIFDDQFSVERPDGSNFTLKIRSTKLEDSAMYFCASTGGRRLASTDTQYFGPGTRLTVL.

Many counts were recorded for this clonotype. This chain joins TRBV24-1 and TRBJ2-1; 9 bases fit TRBD1. J lost 4 bases, V lost 0 bases, and 3 bases had no gene match. The germline gives CDR1 KGHDR, CDR2 SFDVKD. This CDR3 contains 16 residues. The CDR3 reads CATSDLGQGPYNEQFF. The DNA for the CDR3 is TGTGCCACCAGTGATTTGGGACAGGGGCCGTACAATGAGCAGTTCTTC.

The table lists this clonotype with many counts. J is TRBJ2-5 and V is TRBV5-1, with D maybe TRBD2 (6 bases). The V end was cut by 0 bases, the J end by 5 bases, with 20 bases between. The germline CDR1 and CDR2 sequences are SGHRS and YFSETQ. The CDR3 consists of 17 residues. As DNA, the CDR3 is TGCGCCAGCAGCTTGGGAGCGGGCCCCACAAAATGGGAGACCCAGTACTTC. Translation: CASSLGAGPTKWETQYF. Filled out from reference TRBV5-1 and TRBJ2-5, the complete variable domain reads KAGVTQTPRYLIKTRGQQVTLSCSPISGHRSVSWYQQTPGQGLQFLFEYFSETQRNKGNFPGRFSGRQFSNSRSEMNVSTLELGDSALYLCASSLGAGPTKWETQYFGPGTRLLVL.

This clonotype was found a few times. The chain uses TRBV19 and TRBJ1-1; D is ambiguous. Per the germline V gene, CDR1 is LNHDA and CDR2 is SQIVND (reference sequence). CDR3 length: 13 residues. In nucleotides, the CDR3 is TGTGCTAAGAGGAGGGAGTCCGTCCCCGAAGCTTTCTTT. Translation gives CAKRRESVPEAFF.

This clonotype has a count of ten or more. In nucleotides, the CDR3 is TGTGCCAGCAGCTACGGACTAGCGGTGGCTTCGGGGAATGAGCAGTTCTTC. As protein: CASSYGLAVASGNEQFF. The V and J genes are TRBV5-6 and TRBJ2-1; 10 bases map to TRBD2. Germline trimming cut 3 bases from V and 7 bases from J; bases unmatched to any gene: 13. CDR3 length: 17 amino acids. Germline loops: CDR1 SGHDT, CDR2 YYEEEE.

This clonotype was recorded many times. V and J are TRBV27 and TRBJ1-1; D call uncertain. CDR1 and CDR2 (germline): MNHEY, SMNVEV (reference sequence). V was pared by 4 bases and J by 4 bases, with 16 bases between. CDR3 size: 15 residues. The CDR3 region is CASSSLMGIGTEAFF. For the CDR3, the DNA is TGTGCCAGCAGTTCCCTAATGGGGATCGGCACTGAAGCTTTCTTT.

This chain joins TRBV19 and TRBJ1-6; no clear D gene. The CDR3 is 13 amino acids. The germline gives CDR1 LNHDA, CDR2 SQIVND (reference sequence). V lost 1 base to trimming and J lost 10 bases, with 8 bases between them. CDR3 sequence: CASSIGGRSPLHF. CDR3 sequence (DNA): TGTGCCAGTAGTATAGGGGGAAGGTCACCCCTCCACTTT.

This clonotype was recorded at least ten times. The chain has TRBV28 and TRBJ1-5; no definite D call. Per germline, CDR1 MDHEN and CDR2 SYDVKM. This CDR3 is built from 14 residues. The V end lost 2 bases, the J end lost 6 bases, and 11 bases lay between the germline ends. The CDR3 coding sequence is TGTGCCAGCAGTTTAAGGCTCGGCGGTCAGCCCCAGCATTTT. Its translation is CASSLRLGGQPQHF.

Ten or more counts support this clonotype. This sequence joins TRBV20-1 and TRBJ2-1; 11 bases line up with TRBD2. Germline-derived CDR1 and CDR2 are DFQATT and SNEGSKA (reference sequence). CDR3 length equals 13 residues. V lost 5 bases, J lost 10 bases, and 7 bases stayed unmatched. The CDR3, as DNA: TGCAGTGCTCCCCGGGGACTAGCGGCAGAGCAGTTCTTC. Translation gives CSAPRGLAAEQFF.

This sequence joins TRBV12-3 or TRBV12-4 and TRBJ2-1; D is perhaps TRBD2 (5 bases). The CDR3 runs to 12 residues. V was shortened by 5 bases and J by 14 bases, with 16 bases between the two germline ends. This CDR3 reads CASSDYAAMEFF. The CDR3 nucleotides are TGTGCCAGCAGTGACTACGCTGCGATGGAGTTCTTC.

There are many counts of this clonotype. The chain employs TRBV2 and TRBJ2-3; 13 positions agree with TRBD2. Germline loops: CDR1 SNHLY, CDR2 FYNNEI. Germline trimming cut 8 bases from V and 2 bases from J; bases unmatched to any gene: 4. The CDR3 extends over 15 amino acids. For the CDR3, the DNA is TGTGCCAGCGTGGGACTAGCGGGATTCACAGATACGCAGTATTTT. Translation gives CASVGLAGFTDTQYF.

This clonotype was detected ten times or more. The rearrangement uses TRBV2 and TRBJ1-1; a possible D gene is TRBD1 (5 bases). The CDR3 is made up of 13 amino acids. Per the germline V gene, CDR1 is SNHLY and CDR2 is FYNNEI. Trimming removed 8 bases from V and 3 bases from J, with 13 bases in between. CDR3 in amino acids: CASRDRGDTEAFF. DNA of the CDR3: TGTGCCAGCCGGGACCGGGGAGACACTGAAGCTTTCTTT.

This clonotype has at least ten counts. The rearrangement links TRBV11-2 to TRBJ2-1, with 16 bases lining up with TRBD2. This CDR3 region has 19 residues. Trimming cost V 0 bases and J 7 bases; bases outside gene matches: 9. Germline loops: CDR1 SGHAT, CDR2 FQNNGV. The CDR3: CASSLDPGLAGGPRNEQFF. CDR3 nucleotides: TGTGCCAGCAGCTTAGACCCGGGACTAGCGGGAGGGCCGAGGAATGAGCAGTTCTTC.

This clonotype has only a few counts. The chain recombines TRBV6-5 with TRBJ2-1; TRBD1 might be the D (6 bases). Trimming left V 0 bases short and J 15 bases short, with 12 bases between. In germline, CDR1 is MNHEY, CDR2 SVGAGI. This CDR3 region has 12 residues. Here the CDR3 DNA reads TGTGCCAGCAGTTACTCGGGCAGGGGTTGGTTCTTC. Protein sequence: CASSYSGRGWFF.

As DNA, the CDR3 is TGCAGTGCTGGACTTGGGGCGAACACTGAAGCTTTCTTT. This sequence encodes CSAGLGANTEAFF. The chain employs TRBV20-1 and TRBJ1-1, with a possible D match to TRBD1 (5 bases). Germline V lookup: CDR1 DFQATT, CDR2 SNEGSKA (reference sequence). The CDR3 sequence is 13 residues long. Trimming stripped 5 bases from V and 1 base from J, with 11 bases between.

The V and J genes are TRBV12-3 or TRBV12-4 and TRBJ1-2; the match to TRBD1 covers 9 bases. Trimming cost V 6 bases and J 5 bases; bases outside gene matches: 4. The CDR3 extends over 13 amino acids. CDR3 DNA sequence: TGTGCCAGCAGCGGGACAGGGTTTTATGGCTACACCTTC. Translating gives CASSGTGFYGYTF.

This chain links TRBV5-8 with TRBJ2-1; possibly TRBD1 for D (5 bases). The CDR3 covers 12 residues. Germline CDR1 SGHTS, CDR2 YDEGEE. With 4 bases removed from V and 12 bases from J, the gap between germline ends came to 14 bases. The CDR3 loop reads CASSPRALGQFF. As DNA, the CDR3 is TGTGCCAGCAGCCCCAGGGCCTTGGGGCAGTTCTTC.

The chain combines TRBV6-1 with TRBJ1-3; the D gene is possibly TRBD1 (6 bases). CDR1 and CDR2 from the germline V gene are MNHNS and SASEGT. This CDR3 region has 14 residues. Trimming left V 2 bases short and J 4 bases short, with 9 bases between. CDR3 amino acids: CASSESGAGNTIYF. The CDR3 nucleotides are TGTGCCAGCAGTGAATCAGGGGCAGGAAACACCATATATTTT.

V gene TRBV20-1 combines with J gene TRBJ1-2; D gene unclear. The length of the CDR3 is 14 residues. V was clipped by 0 bases and J by 8 bases, with 16 bases between them. The germline gives CDR1 DFQATT, CDR2 SNEGSKA (reference sequence). The CDR3 sequence is CSARDRPKIEGYTF. The CDR3 nucleotides are TGCAGTGCTAGAGATCGCCCCAAAATTGAGGGCTACACCTTC.

This clonotype was observed at least ten times. The V and J genes are TRBV18 and TRBJ2-1; D is possibly TRBD1 or TRBD2 (5 bases each). Trimming shortened V by 2 bases and J by 9 bases, and 20 bases separated the two germline ends. The CDR3 has 16 residues. The germline CDR1 and CDR2 sequences are KGHSH and LQKENI. The CDR3 region has the DNA TGTGCCAGCTCACCATTTTATTCGAGGGGTTTTACTGAGCAGTTCTTC. This translates into CASSPFYSRGFTEQFF. Variable domain in full (rest from reference TRBV18 and TRBJ2-1): NAGVMQNPRHLVRRRGQEARLRCSPMKGHSHVYWYRQLPEEGLKFMVYLQKENIIDESGMPKERFSAEFPKEGPSILRIQQVVRGDSAAYFCASSPFYSRGFTEQFFGPGTRLTVL.

In its sample, this clonotype was seen many times. The rearrangement uses TRBV5-1 and TRBJ2-3; TRBD1 matches 10 bases. The CDR3 contains 15 residues. Germline CDR1 reads SGHRS; CDR2 reads YFSETQ. J lost 4 bases, V lost 4 bases, and 6 bases had no gene match. CDR3 nucleotides: TGCGCCAGCAGCCTGGGGGACAGGGGAGCAGATACGCAGTATTTT. Amino acids: CASSLGDRGADTQYF. The full variable domain, its missing parts supplied by reference TRBV5-1 and TRBJ2-3, is KAGVTQTPRYLIKTRGQQVTLSCSPISGHRSVSWYQQTPGQGLQFLFEYFSETQRNKGNFPGRFSGRQFSNSRSEMNVSTLELGDSALYLCASSLGDRGADTQYFGPGTRLTVL.

This clonotype was picked up many times. The V call is TRBV12-3 or TRBV12-4, the J call TRBJ1-2, with D unresolved. The CDR3 loop spans 14 amino acids. Trimming stripped 5 bases from V and 7 bases from J, with 17 bases between. CDR3 DNA sequence: TGTGCCAGCAGTCAGAGCCTTTTGATGCTTGGCTACACCTTC. Its translation: CASSQSLLMLGYTF.

At least ten counts were recorded for this clonotype. The genes are TRBV24-1 and TRBJ1-2; a possible D gene is TRBD1 (6 bases). The CDR3 loop spans 14 amino acids. Germline CDR1 reads KGHDR; CDR2 reads SFDVKD. V was pared by 0 bases and J by 6 bases, with 10 bases between. In DNA form, the CDR3 reads TGTGCCACCAGTGATTTGACCAGGGGCCATGGCTACACCTTC. Its protein is CATSDLTRGHGYTF.